This T cell receptor (beta chain) stems from a study of blood T cell repertoires in COVID-19. As for the study in general: Some COVID-19 samples were acute and others convalescent; all came from the United States, Italy and Spain. Sample material is recorded as cDNA or gDNA derived from T cells, B-cell-depleted T cells, or PBMCs.

Sequencing was performed with immunoSEQ multiplex PCR; in TCRdb, only in-frame clones are kept and a portion is missing. The profile shows over 100,000 clones, 70% to 90% of them singletons. V lost 5 bases, J lost 3 bases, and 5 bases stayed unmatched. The CDR3 sequence is 15 residues long. CDR1 is MNHEY, CDR2 SVGAGI, per germline. The rearrangement uses TRBV6-5 and TRBJ2-3, with 10 bases fitting TRBD1. The sample consisted of peripheral blood. The clonotype was recovered from a man in his fifties or sixties with active or convalescent COVID-19. The CDR3 bases are TGTGCCAGCAGTAAACCGGGACAGGGGACAGATACGCAGTATTTT. Its protein is CASSKPGQGTDTQYF.